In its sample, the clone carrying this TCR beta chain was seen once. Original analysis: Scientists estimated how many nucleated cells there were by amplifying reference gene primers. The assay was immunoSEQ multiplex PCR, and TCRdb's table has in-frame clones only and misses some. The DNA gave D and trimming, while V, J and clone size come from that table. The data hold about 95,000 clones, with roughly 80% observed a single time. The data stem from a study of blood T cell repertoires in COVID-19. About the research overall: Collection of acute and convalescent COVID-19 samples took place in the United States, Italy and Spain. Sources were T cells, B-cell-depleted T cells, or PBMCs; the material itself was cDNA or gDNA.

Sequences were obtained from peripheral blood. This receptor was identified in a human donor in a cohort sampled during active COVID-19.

The CDR3 nucleotides read TGTGCCAGCAGTTTATCGATGTTCACAGGGGTATACTATGGCTACACCTTC. The encoded protein is CASSLSMFTGVYYGYTF. This chain uses TRBV27 with TRBJ1-2, with 7 bases aligning to TRBD1. This CDR3 contains 17 residues. The J segment lost 3 bases and the V segment lost 0 bases, leaving 10 bases of the junction unmatched. The germline V gene has CDR1 MNHEY and CDR2 SMNVEV (reference sequence).